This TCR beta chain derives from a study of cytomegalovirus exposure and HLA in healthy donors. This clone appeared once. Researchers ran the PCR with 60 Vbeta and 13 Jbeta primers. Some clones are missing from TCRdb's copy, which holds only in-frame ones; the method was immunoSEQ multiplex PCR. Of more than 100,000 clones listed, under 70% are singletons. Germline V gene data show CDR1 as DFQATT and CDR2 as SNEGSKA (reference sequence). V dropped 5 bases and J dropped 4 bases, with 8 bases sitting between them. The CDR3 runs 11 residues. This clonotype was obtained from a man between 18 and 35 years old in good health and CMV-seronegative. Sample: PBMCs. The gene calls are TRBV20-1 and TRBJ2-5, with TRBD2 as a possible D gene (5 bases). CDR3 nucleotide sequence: TGCAGTGCTCCGCGGGTAGAGACCCAGTACTTC. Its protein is CSAPRVETQYF.